These T cell receptor beta chains were read from a single sample in a study of T-cell memory formation after mild COVID-19. TCRdb passed the 5' RACE reads through MiXCR, listing each CDR3 protein once. Altogether under 300,000 distinct CDR3 sequences are present, less than 9.5% being singletons, with the ten largest covering 22%. The sequenced sample was PBMCs or a T cell subset sorted from them (not recorded which). These TCRs come from a man aged 18 to 30 who had mild COVID-19 (a few samples of this study predate the infection). Cell type and time point are not known. Both conserved end residues are part of each CDR3. D genes are given only for firm matches. Not all rows give a size; the values are once, few, many and, for expanded clones, a class.

CDR3 protein	CDR3 DNA	V gene	CDR3 length	clone size	J gene	D gene
CASSQDGASGADTQYF	TGTGCCAGCAGCCAAGACGGGGCCTCAGGGGCAGATACGCAGTATTTT	TRBV4-2	16	many	TRBJ2-3	-
CASSSTSGAYNEQFF	TGTGCCAGCAGTTCAACTAGCGGGGCCTACAATGAGCAGTTCTTC	TRBV3-1	15	many	TRBJ2-1	TRBD2
CSAQGAIDSYEQYF	TGCAGTGCTCAAGGTGCCATTGACTCCTACGAGCAGTACTTC	TRBV20-1	14	few	TRBJ2-7	-
CASSVRTGGNQPQHF	TGTGCCAGCAGTGTCCGGACAGGAGGTAATCAGCCCCAGCATTTT	TRBV2	15	-	TRBJ1-5	TRBD1
CASSLGGRQQFF	TGCGCCAGCAGCTTGGGAGGCAGACAGCAGTTCTTC	TRBV5-1	12	few	TRBJ2-1	-
CASSGSRDRNQPQHF	TGTGCCAGCAGCGGGTCCCGGGACAGGAATCAGCCCCAGCATTTT	TRBV2	15	few	TRBJ1-5	TRBD1
CASSPPPPGRLTGELFF	TGTGCCAGCTCACCGCCCCCCCCGGGCCGTTTAACCGGGGAGCTGTTTTTT	TRBV18	17	few	TRBJ2-2	-
CASKNPGQFYTGELFF	TGTGCCAGCAAGAACCCGGGACAATTCTACACCGGGGAGCTGTTTTTT	TRBV6-1	16	few	TRBJ2-2	-
CASSFNSNYGYTF	TGTGCCAGCAGTTTTAACAGCAACTATGGCTACACCTTC	TRBV12-3/TRBV12-4	13	-	TRBJ1-2	-
CASSPGGAGSHNEQFF	TGCGCCAGCAGCCCGGGTGGGGCGGGGTCCCACAATGAGCAGTTCTTC	TRBV5-1	16	many	TRBJ2-1	-
CASSNYLETDTQYF	TGTGCCAGCAGCAATTACCTAGAAACAGATACGCAGTATTTT	TRBV7-2	14	-	TRBJ2-3	-
CASMRRGYGYTF	TGTGCCAGCATGAGGCGAGGATATGGCTACACCTTC	TRBV12-3/TRBV12-4	12	-	TRBJ1-2	-
CASSESRVGTEAFF	TGTGCCAGCAGTGAATCAAGGGTGGGCACTGAAGCTTTCTTT	TRBV25-1	14	few	TRBJ1-1	-
CASSWGSEAFF	TGTGCCAGCAGTTGGGGATCTGAAGCTTTCTTT	TRBV6-5	11	many	TRBJ1-1	-
CASSPEVAAYNEQFF	TGCGCCAGCAGCCCTGAGGTGGCGGCCTACAATGAGCAGTTCTTC	TRBV4-1	15	-	TRBJ2-1	-
CSVVRGSGTDTQYF	TGCAGCGTTGTTCGGGGGTCGGGCACAGATACGCAGTATTTT	TRBV29-1	14	-	TRBJ2-3	-
CASSLSGAGGQETQYF	TGTGCCAGCAGCTTGAGTGGAGCGGGGGGCCAAGAGACCCAGTACTTC	TRBV7-2	16	many	TRBJ2-5	TRBD2
CASSLASGEQYF	TGCGCCAGCAGCTTGGCGTCGGGAGAGCAGTACTTC	TRBV5-1	12	-	TRBJ2-7	-
CASSLVGGLANEKLFF	TGTGCCAGCAGCTTAGTAGGGGGCCTTGCTAATGAAAAACTGTTTTTT	TRBV11-2	16	-	TRBJ1-4	TRBD1
CASSPRDDGNYGYTF	TGTGCCAGCAGCCCCCGGGACGACGGAAACTATGGCTACACCTTC	TRBV5-4	15	-	TRBJ1-2	-
CASSLGVTGNTIYF	TGTGCCAGCAGCTTGGGGGTGACTGGAAACACCATATATTTT	TRBV7-6	14	many	TRBJ1-3	-
CASSPPAGYETQYF	TGTGCCAGCTCACCACCGGCAGGGTACGAGACCCAGTACTTC	TRBV18	14	many	TRBJ2-5	-
CASSLPRTGTYEQYF	TGCGCCAGCAGCTTACCAAGGACAGGAACCTACGAGCAGTACTTC	TRBV5-1	15	-	TRBJ2-7	TRBD1
CASSSTPGGPGTGELFF	TGTGCCAGCAGTTCTACTCCGGGGGGGCCTGGCACCGGGGAGCTGTTTTTT	TRBV6-5	17	few	TRBJ2-2	TRBD2
CASSLDTTTDTQYF	TGTGCCAGCAGCTTGGACACAACCACAGATACGCAGTATTTT	TRBV7-2	14	-	TRBJ2-3	-
CAINRANYGYTF	TGTGCCATCAACAGGGCTAACTATGGCTACACCTTC	TRBV10-3	12	-	TRBJ1-2	-
CASSSHLGQGASYEQYF	TGCGCCAGCAGCTCGCACCTAGGACAGGGGGCATCCTACGAGCAGTACTTC	TRBV5-1	17	many	TRBJ2-7	TRBD1
CASSRASGGWGEQFF	TGTGCCAGCAGTAGGGCTAGCGGGGGTTGGGGTGAGCAGTTCTTC	TRBV12-3/TRBV12-4	15	-	TRBJ2-1	TRBD2
CASSGLFTGELFF	TGTGCCAGTAGCGGACTGTTCACCGGGGAGCTGTTTTTT	TRBV19	13	-	TRBJ2-2	-
CASSYSGGGGETQYF	TGCGCCAGCAGCTATAGCGGGGGCGGAGGAGAGACCCAGTACTTC	TRBV5-1	15	-	TRBJ2-5	TRBD2
CAISVGTDGSETQYF	TGTGCCATCAGTGTAGGAACTGACGGGTCAGAGACCCAGTACTTC	TRBV10-3	15	-	TRBJ2-5	-
CASSLYYPNEQFF	TGTGCCAGCAGCTTGTACTACCCTAATGAGCAGTTCTTC	TRBV7-3	13	many	TRBJ2-1	-
CASSLGRGHTKNIQYF	TGTGCCAGCAGCTTAGGCAGGGGGCATACCAAAAACATTCAGTACTTC	TRBV7-2	16	-	TRBJ2-4	TRBD1
CASSQEPGQWNYGYTF	TGCGCCAGCAGCCAAGAGCCGGGACAATGGAACTATGGCTACACCTTC	TRBV4-1	16	-	TRBJ1-2	-
CASSLRGQGLSPLHF	TGTGCCAGCAGTTTAAGGGGACAGGGTCTTTCACCCCTCCACTTT	TRBV12-3/TRBV12-4	15	-	TRBJ1-6	TRBD1
CASRDRAKEQFF	TGTGCCAGTAGGGATAGGGCTAAGGAGCAGTTCTTC	TRBV19	12	few	TRBJ2-1	-
CASSQERDLSTDTQYF	TGTGCCAGCAGCCAAGAGCGGGACTTGAGCACAGATACGCAGTATTTT	TRBV14	16	-	TRBJ2-3	-
CASSPRGGQPQHF	TGTGCCAGCAGCCCCAGGGGAGGACAGCCCCAGCATTTT	TRBV6-5	13	few	TRBJ1-5	-
CASSERGRVNEQFF	TGTGCCAGCAGTGAACGCGGCAGGGTCAATGAGCAGTTCTTC	TRBV2	14	few	TRBJ2-1	-
CASSQDTGTERIETQYF	TGCGCCAGCAGCCAAGACACCGGGACAGAGCGAATAGAGACCCAGTACTTC	TRBV4-1	17	few	TRBJ2-5	TRBD1
CASSDLYQETQYF	TGCGCCAGCAGCGACCTTTACCAAGAGACCCAGTACTTC	TRBV5-1	13	many	TRBJ2-5	-
CASSPWTGRAGANVLTF	TGTGCCAGCAGTCCGTGGACAGGGCGGGCTGGGGCCAACGTCCTGACTTTC	TRBV12-3/TRBV12-4	17	-	TRBJ2-6	TRBD1
CASSLIRQPQHF	TGTGCCAGCAGTTTGATCCGACAGCCCCAGCATTTT	TRBV12-3/TRBV12-4	12	few	TRBJ1-5	-
CASSTQSGNTIYF	TGCGCCAGCAGCACCCAGTCTGGAAACACCATATATTTT	TRBV5-1	13	few	TRBJ1-3	-
CASSPYDTEETQYF	TGTGCCAGCAGCCCGTATGACACGGAAGAGACCCAGTACTTC	TRBV5-6	14	few	TRBJ2-5	-
CASSLDSQGGSSPLHF	TGCGCCAGCAGCTTGGATTCACAGGGAGGGTCTTCACCCCTCCACTTT	TRBV5-1	16	few	TRBJ1-6	-
CASRLDRGEQFF	TGTGCCAGCAGACTTGACAGGGGTGAGCAGTTCTTC	TRBV12-3/TRBV12-4	12	-	TRBJ2-1	TRBD1
CSGSQGPDYGYTF	TGCAGCGGTTCACAGGGGCCGGACTATGGCTACACCTTC	TRBV29-1	13	-	TRBJ1-2	TRBD1
CAIRDGLVSSYEQYF	TGTGCCATCAGAGACGGACTAGTCAGCTCCTACGAGCAGTACTTC	TRBV10-3	15	many	TRBJ2-7	TRBD2
CASSLAVGDTQYF	TGTGCCAGCAGCTTAGCAGTTGGCGATACGCAGTATTTT	TRBV7-8	13	few	TRBJ2-3	-
CASSAQSWSTTGEQYF	TGCGCCAGCAGCGCCCAGTCGTGGTCTACTACAGGGGAGCAGTACTTC	TRBV5-1	16	-	TRBJ2-7	-
CASSFGWTGGFGELFF	TGTGCCAGCAGCTTCGGTTGGACAGGGGGTTTCGGGGAGCTGTTTTTT	TRBV7-9	16	few	TRBJ2-2	TRBD1
CASSEQAGGPSEQFF	TGTGCCAGCAGTGAACAGGCGGGGGGGCCGAGTGAGCAGTTCTTC	TRBV6-1	15	many	TRBJ2-1	TRBD2
CATRLWTDSYEQYF	TGTGCCACCCGACTATGGACAGATAGCTACGAGCAGTACTTC	TRBV19	14	few	TRBJ2-7	-
CASSLTGPDTQYF	TGTGCCAGCAGTTTAACAGGACCAGATACGCAGTATTTT	TRBV27	13	many	TRBJ2-3	-